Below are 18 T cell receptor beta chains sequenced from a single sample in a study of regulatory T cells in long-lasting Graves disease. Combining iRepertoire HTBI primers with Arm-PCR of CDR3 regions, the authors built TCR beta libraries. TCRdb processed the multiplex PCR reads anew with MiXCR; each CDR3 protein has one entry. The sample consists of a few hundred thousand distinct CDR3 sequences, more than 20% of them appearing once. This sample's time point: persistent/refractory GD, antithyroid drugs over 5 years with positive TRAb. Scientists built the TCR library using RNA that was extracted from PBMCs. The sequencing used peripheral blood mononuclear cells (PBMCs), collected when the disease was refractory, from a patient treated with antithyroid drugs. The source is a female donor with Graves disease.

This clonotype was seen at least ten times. The DNA for the CDR3 is TGTGCCAGCAGCCCACCGGGACAGGGGGCGAGGATCTATGGCTACACCTTC. Translating it yields CASSPPGQGARIYGYTF. This chain joins TRBV6-1 and TRBJ1-2; 12 nucleotides agree with TRBD1. The CDR3 spans 17 residues. Trimming cost V 6 bases and J 4 bases; bases outside gene matches: 12. Germline lookup yields CDR1 MNHNS and CDR2 SASEGT.

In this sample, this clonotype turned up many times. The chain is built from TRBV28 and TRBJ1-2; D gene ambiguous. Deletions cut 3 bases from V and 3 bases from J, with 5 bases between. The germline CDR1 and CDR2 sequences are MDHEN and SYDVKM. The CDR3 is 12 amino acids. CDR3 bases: TGTGCCAGCAGTTTGAGGGACTATGGCTACACCTTC. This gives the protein CASSLRDYGYTF.

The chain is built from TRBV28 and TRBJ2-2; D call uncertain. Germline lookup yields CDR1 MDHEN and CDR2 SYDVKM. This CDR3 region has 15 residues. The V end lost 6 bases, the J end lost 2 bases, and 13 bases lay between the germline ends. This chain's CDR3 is CASSPGVLNTGELFF. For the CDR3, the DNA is TGTGCCAGCAGCCCTGGGGTTTTAAACACCGGGGAGCTGTTTTTT.

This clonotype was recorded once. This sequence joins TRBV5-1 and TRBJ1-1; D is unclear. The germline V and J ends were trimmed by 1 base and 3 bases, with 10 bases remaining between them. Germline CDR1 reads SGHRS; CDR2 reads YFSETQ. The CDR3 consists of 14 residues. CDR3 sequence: CASSLSGRHTEAFF. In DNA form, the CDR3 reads TGCGCCAGCAGCTTGAGCGGCCGCCACACTGAAGCTTTCTTT.

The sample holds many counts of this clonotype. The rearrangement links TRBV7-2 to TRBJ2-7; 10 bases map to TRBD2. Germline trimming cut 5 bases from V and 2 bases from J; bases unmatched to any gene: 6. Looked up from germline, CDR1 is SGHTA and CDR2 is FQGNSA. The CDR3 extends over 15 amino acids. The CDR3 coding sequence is TGTGCCAGCAGCCTATGGACTAGCGGACCCTACGAGCAGTACTTC. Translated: CASSLWTSGPYEQYF.

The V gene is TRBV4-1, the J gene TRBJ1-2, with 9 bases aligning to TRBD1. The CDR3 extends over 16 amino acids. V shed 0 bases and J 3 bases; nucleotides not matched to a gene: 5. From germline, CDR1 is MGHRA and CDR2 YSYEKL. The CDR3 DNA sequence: TGCGCCAGCAGCCAAGAAACAGGGGGCGCTTACTATGGCTACACCTTC. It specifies CASSQETGGAYYGYTF.

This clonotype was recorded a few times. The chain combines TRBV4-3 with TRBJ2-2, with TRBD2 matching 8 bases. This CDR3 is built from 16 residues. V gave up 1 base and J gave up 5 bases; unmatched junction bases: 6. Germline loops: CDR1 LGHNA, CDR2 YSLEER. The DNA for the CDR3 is TGCGCCAGCAGCCAAGTTCCGGGAGGGCGTACCGGGGAGCTGTTTTTT. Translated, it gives CASSQVPGGRTGELFF.

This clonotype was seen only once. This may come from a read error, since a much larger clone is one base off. The CDR3 reads CASSLEGEFYERYF. As DNA, the CDR3 is TGTGCCAGCAGCTTAGAGGGGGAGTTCTACGAGCGGTACTTC. The chain employs TRBV7-2 and TRBJ2-7; a weak D match, TRBD1 (6 bases). Germline values: CDR1 SGHTA, CDR2 FQGNSA. This CDR3 comprises 14 residues.

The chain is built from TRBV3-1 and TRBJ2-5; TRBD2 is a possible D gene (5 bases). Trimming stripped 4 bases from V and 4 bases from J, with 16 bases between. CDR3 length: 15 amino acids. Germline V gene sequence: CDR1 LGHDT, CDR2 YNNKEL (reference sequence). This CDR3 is CASSPSTTKTETQYF. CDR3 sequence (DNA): TGTGCCAGCAGCCCCTCGACTACTAAAACAGAGACCCAGTACTTC.

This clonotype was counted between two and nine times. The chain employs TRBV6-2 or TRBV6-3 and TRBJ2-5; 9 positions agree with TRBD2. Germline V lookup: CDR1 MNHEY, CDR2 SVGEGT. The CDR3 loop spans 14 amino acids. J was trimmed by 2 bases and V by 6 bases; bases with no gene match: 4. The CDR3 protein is CASRQTSGQETQYF. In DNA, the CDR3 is TGTGCCAGCAGACAGACTAGCGGACAAGAGACCCAGTACTTC.

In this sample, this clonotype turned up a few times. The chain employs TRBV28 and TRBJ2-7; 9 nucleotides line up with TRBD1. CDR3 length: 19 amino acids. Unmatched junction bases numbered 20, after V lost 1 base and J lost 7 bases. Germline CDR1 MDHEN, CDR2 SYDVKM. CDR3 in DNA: TGTGCCAGCAGTTTATTGCGGTCCCCGGGACAGGGTGGGGTACGTGAGCAGTACTTC. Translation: CASSLLRSPGQGGVREQYF.

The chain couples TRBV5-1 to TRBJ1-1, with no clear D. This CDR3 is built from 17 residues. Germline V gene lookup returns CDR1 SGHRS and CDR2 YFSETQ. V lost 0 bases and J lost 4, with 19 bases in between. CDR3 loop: CASSLDPAPLLGTEAFF. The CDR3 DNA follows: TGCGCCAGCAGCTTGGATCCGGCCCCATTGTTGGGCACTGAAGCTTTCTTT. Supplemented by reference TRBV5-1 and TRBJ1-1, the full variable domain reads KAGVTQTPRYLIKTRGQQVTLSCSPISGHRSVSWYQQTPGQGLQFLFEYFSETQRNKGNFPGRFSGRQFSNSRSEMNVSTLELGDSALYLCASSLDPAPLLGTEAFFGQGTRLTVV.

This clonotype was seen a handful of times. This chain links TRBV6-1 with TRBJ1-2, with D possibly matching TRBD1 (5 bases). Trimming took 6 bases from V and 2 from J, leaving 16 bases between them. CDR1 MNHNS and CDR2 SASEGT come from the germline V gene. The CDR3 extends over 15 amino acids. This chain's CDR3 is CASRDAGVRNYGYTF. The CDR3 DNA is TGTGCCAGCAGGGACGCGGGGGTCCGCAACTATGGCTACACCTTC.

The CDR3 region has the DNA TGTGCCAGCAGCTATAGACAGGGGGCGTATGAAAAACTGTTTTTT. Translating it yields CASSYRQGAYEKLFF. The chain combines TRBV7-2 with TRBJ1-4; 10 nucleotides match TRBD1. The CDR3 totals 15 residues. With V trimmed by 4 bases and J by 6 bases, 5 bases remained unmatched. Germline CDR1 reads SGHTA; CDR2 reads FQGNSA.

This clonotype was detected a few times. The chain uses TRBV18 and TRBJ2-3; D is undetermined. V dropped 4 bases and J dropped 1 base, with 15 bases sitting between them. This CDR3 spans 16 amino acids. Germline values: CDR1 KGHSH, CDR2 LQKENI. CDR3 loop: CASSRTSGSGTDTQYF. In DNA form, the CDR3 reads TGTGCCAGCTCACGAACTTCTGGGTCCGGCACAGATACGCAGTATTTT.

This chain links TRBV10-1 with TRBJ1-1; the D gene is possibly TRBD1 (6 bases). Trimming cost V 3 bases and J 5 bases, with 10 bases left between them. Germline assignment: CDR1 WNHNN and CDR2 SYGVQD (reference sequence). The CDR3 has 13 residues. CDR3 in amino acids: CASSELQGTEAFF. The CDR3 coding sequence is TGCGCCAGCAGTGAATTACAGGGAACTGAAGCTTTCTTT.

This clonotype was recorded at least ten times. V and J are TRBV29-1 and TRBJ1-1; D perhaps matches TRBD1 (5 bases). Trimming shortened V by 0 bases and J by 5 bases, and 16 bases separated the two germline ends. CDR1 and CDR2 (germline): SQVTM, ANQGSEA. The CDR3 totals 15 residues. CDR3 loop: CSVEEPRDLETEAFF. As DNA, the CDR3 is TGCAGCGTTGAAGAACCCAGGGATTTGGAGACTGAAGCTTTCTTT. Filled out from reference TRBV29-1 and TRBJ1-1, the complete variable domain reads SAVISQKPSRDICQRGTSLTIQCQVDSQVTMMFWYRQQPGQSLTLIATANQGSEATYESGFVIDKFPISRPNLTFSTLTVSNMSPEDSSIYLCSVEEPRDLETEAFFGQGTRLTVV.

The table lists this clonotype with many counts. The CDR3 protein is CASSYSLGQALAKNIQYF. The CDR3 DNA reads as TGTGCCAGCAGTTACAGTCTGGGACAAGCTCTAGCCAAAAACATTCAGTACTTC. The J gene is TRBJ2-4, the V gene TRBV6-5, with D possibly being TRBD1 (6 bases). The V gene's germline CDR1 is MNHEY and CDR2 SVGAGI. Between the trimmed V and J ends, which lost 2 bases and 0 bases, there was a span of 17 bases. This CDR3 spans 18 amino acids.